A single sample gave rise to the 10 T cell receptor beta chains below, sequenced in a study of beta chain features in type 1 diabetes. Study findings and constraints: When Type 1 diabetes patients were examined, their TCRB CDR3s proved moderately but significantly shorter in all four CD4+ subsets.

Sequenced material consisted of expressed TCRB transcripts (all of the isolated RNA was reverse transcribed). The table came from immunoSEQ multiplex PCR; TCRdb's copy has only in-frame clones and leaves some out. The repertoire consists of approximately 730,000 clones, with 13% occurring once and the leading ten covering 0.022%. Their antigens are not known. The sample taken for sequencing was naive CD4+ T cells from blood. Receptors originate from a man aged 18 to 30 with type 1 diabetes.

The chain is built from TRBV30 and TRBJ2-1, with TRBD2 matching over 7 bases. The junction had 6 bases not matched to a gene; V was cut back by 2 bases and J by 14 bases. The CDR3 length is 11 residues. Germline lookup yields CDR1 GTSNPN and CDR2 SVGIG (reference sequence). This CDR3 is CAWSRSGVKFF. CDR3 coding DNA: TGTGCCTGGAGTCGCAGCGGGGTAAAGTTCTTC.

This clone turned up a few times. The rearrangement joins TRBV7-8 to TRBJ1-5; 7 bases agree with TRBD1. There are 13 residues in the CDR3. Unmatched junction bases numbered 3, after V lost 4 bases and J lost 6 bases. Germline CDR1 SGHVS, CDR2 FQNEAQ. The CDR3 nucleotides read TGTGCCAGCAGCTCCACAGGGGTTCAGCCCCAGCATTTT. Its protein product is CASSSTGVQPQHF.

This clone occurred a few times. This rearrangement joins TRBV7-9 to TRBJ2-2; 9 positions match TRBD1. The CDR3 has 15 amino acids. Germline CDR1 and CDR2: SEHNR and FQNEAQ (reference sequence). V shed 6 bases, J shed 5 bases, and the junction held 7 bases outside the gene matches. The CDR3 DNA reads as TGTGCCAGCAGTTCGCCGGGACAGGGAACCGGGGAGCTGTTTTTT. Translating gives CASSSPGQGTGELFF.

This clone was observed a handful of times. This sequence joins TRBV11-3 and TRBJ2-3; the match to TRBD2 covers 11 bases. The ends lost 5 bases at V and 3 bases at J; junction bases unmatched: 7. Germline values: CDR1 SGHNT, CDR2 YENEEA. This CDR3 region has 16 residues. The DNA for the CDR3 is TGTGCCAGCAGCACCTCGCTAGCGGGGGGAACAGATACGCAGTATTTT. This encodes CASSTSLAGGTDTQYF. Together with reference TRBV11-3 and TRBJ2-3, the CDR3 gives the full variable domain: EAGVVQSPRYKIIEKKQPVAFWCNPISGHNTLYWYLQNLGQGPELLIRYENEEAVDDSQLPKDRFSAERLKGVDSTLKIQPAELGDSAVYLCASSTSLAGGTDTQYFGPGTRLTVL.

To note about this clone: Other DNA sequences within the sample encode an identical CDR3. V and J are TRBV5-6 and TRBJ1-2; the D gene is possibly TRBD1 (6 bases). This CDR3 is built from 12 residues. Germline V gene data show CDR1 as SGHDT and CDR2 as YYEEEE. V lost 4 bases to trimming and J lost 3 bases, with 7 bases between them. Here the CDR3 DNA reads TGTGCCAGCAGCCCAGGGGACTATGGCTACACCTTC. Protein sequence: CASSPGDYGYTF.

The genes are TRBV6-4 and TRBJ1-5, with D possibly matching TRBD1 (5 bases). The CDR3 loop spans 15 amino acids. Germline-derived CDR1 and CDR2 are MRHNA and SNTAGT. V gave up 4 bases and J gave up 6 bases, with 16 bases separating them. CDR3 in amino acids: CASSVGPGSGQPQHF. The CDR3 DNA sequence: TGTGCCAGCAGTGTTGGTCCAGGGTCAGGTCAGCCCCAGCATTTT.

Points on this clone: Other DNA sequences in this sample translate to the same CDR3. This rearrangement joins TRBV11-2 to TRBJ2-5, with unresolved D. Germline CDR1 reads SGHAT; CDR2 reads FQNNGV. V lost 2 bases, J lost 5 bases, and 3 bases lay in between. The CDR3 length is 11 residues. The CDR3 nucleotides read TGTGCCAGCAGCTTAAAGGAGACCCAGTACTTC. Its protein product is CASSLKETQYF.

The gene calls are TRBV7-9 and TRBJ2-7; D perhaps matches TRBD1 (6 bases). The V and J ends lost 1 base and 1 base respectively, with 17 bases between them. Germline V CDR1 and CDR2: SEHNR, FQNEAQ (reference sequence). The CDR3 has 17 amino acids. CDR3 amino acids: CASSLGLSGRGSYEQYF. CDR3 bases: TGTGCCAGCAGCTTAGGACTATCGGGCAGGGGTTCCTACGAGCAGTACTTC.

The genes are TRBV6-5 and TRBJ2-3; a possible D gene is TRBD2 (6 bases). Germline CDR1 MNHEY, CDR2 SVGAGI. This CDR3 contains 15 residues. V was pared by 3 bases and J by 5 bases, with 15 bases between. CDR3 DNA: TGTGCCAGCAGTTATGGCGGGGACTGGGTAGATACGCAGTATTTT. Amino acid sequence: CASSYGGDWVDTQYF.

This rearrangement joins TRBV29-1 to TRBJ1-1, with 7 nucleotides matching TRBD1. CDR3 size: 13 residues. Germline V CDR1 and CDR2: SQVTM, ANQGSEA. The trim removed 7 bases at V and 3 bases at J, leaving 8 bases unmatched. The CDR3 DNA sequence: TGCAGCGGTCTCCCCGACAGGGACACTGAAGCTTTCTTT. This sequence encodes CSGLPDRDTEAFF.